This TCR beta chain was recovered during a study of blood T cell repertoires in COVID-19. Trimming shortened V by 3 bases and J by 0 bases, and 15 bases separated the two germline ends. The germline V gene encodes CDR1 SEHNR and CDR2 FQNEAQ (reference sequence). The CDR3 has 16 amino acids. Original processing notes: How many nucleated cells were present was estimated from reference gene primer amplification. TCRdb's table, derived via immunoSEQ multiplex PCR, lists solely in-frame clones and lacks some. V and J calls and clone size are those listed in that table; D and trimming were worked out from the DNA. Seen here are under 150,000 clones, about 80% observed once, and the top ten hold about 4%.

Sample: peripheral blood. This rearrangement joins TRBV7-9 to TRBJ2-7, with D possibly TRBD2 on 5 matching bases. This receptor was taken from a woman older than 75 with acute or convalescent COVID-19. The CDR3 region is CASSLGTGYSSYEQYF. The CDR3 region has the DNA TGTGCCAGCAGCTTGGGCACGGGGTACAGCTCCTACGAGCAGTACTTC.